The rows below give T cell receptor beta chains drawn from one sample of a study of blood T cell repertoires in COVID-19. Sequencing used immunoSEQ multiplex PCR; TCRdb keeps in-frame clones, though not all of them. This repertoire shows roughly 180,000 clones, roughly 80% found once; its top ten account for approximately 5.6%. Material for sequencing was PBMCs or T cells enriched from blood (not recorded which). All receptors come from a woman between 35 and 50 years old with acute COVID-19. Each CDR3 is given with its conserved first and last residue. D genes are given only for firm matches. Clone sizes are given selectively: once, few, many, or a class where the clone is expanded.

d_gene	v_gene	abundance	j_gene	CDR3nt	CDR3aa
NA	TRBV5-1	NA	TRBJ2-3	TGCGCCAGCAGCTTGGGCGGCTTAAGCACAGATACGCAGTATTTT	CASSLGGLSTDTQYF
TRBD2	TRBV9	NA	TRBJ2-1	TGTGCCAGCAGCATCACCGGGACTAGCGGTTACAATGAGCAGTTCTTC	CASSITGTSGYNEQFF
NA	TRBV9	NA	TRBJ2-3	TGTGCCAGCAGCGTAGGGCCCGGGGGAGAAACAGATACGCAGTATTTT	CASSVGPGGETDTQYF
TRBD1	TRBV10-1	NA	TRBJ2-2	TGCGCCAGCACCGGGACAGGGGCCGGGGAGCTGTTTTTT	CASTGTGAGELFF
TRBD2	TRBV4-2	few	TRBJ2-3	TGTGCCAGCAGCCAACGACTAGCGGGAGGGCCAGGAGATACGCAGTATTTT	CASSQRLAGGPGDTQYF
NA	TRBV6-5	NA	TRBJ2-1	TGTGCCAGCAGGGCTACAGGGTTAAGGCAGTTCTTC	CASRATGLRQFF
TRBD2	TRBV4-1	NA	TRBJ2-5	TGCGCCAGCAGAGGGTCTGCAACTAGCGGAGGGGAAGAGACCCAGTACTTC	CASRGSATSGGEETQYF
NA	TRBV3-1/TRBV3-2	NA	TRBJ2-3	TGTGCCAGCAGCCTAGCCAGTTTATACACAGATACGCAGTATTTT	CASSLASLYTDTQYF
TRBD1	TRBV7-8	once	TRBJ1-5	TGTGCCAGCAGCTTAGAGGGCAGGGGGCATCAGCCCCAGCATTTT	CASSLEGRGHQPQHF
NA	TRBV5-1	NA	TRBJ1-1	TGCGCCAGCAGCTTGGCAGGCAACCCGAACACTGAAGCTTTCTTT	CASSLAGNPNTEAFF
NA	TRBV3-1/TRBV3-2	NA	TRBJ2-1	TGTGCCAGCAGCCCCCACTCGGGGTTATCCTACAATGAGCAGTTCTTC	CASSPHSGLSYNEQFF
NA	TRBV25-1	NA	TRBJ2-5	TGTGCCAGCAGTGAATACGGACGGGGAGTGGAGACCCAGTACTTC	CASSEYGRGVETQYF
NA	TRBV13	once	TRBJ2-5	TGTGCCAGCAGCGGAAGGGGGTTTCAAGAGACCCAGTACTTC	CASSGRGFQETQYF
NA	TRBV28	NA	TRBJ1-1	TGTGCCAGCAGCGGTCTCGACACTGAAGCTTTCTTT	CASSGLDTEAFF
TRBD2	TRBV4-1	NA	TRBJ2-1	TGCGCCAGCAGCCCGGCAGCGGGAGCCGTGAGCTCCTACAATGAGCAGTTCTTC	CASSPAAGAVSSYNEQFF
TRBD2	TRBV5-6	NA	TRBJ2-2	TGTGCCAGCAGCCCACCGGGACTAGCGGGAGCGGGCACCGGGGAGCTGTTTTTT	CASSPPGLAGAGTGELFF
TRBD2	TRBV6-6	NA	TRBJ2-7	TGTGCCAGCAGTAGCCGCAGCGGGAGGCTCTACGAGCAGTACTTC	CASSSRSGRLYEQYF
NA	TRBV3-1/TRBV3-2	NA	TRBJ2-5	TGTGCCAGCAGCCAAGTAGGGACATTGAGGGAGACCCAGTACTTC	CASSQVGTLRETQYF
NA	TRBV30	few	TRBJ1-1	TGTGCCTGGAGATTTGGGGCAGGGAACACTGAAGCTTTCTTT	CAWRFGAGNTEAFF
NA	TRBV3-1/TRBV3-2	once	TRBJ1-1	TGTGCCAGCACCTCCGGGACTGAAGCTTTCTTT	CASTSGTEAFF
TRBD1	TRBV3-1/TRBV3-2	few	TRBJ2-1	TGTGCCAGCAGCCCCCCGACAGGGACGGGACACAATGAGCAGTTCTTC	CASSPPTGTGHNEQFF
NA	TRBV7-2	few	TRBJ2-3	TGTGCCAGCAGCGGAGGGCAGGGCCATTACACAGATACGCAGTATTTT	CASSGGQGHYTDTQYF
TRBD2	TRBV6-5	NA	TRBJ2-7	TGTGCCAGCAGATACTTAGCGGGGACTAACTACGAGCAGTACTTC	CASRYLAGTNYEQYF